This T cell receptor (beta chain) stems from a study of blood T cell repertoires in COVID-19 (dated by TCRdb to about 2020). In the study overall: Collaborator samples came from the United States, Italy and Spain and covered acute and convalescent phases of COVID-19. The material from the prospective study consisted of cDNA or gDNA derived from T cells, B-cell-depleted T cells, or PBMCs. Subjects who had been exposed to COVID-19, were actively infected with it, or had recovered from it provided the deeply sampled blood TCRbeta repertoires that made up the dataset. The repertoires were released in a freely available public database intended as a resource for research on the immune response to SARS-CoV-2. The samples were drawn from two sources: the first 160 participants of the ongoing ImmuneRACE study, and 1,200 or so subjects contributed by 6 global collaborators. Nearly every sample came with metadata listing a de-identified subject ID, COVID-19 status, age in years and sex. Where HLA class I and class II types were available, the types were taken from metadata supplied by the sample provider, not from assay-based typing.

The paper as a whole reports these results and caveats: The quantity of clinical and demographic metadata differed by source and by participant and was supplied without curation.

In the prospective study, participants were about 18 to 100 years old, resided in fewer than 25 geographic areas of the United States, and were enrolled through a virtual design. Cohort assignment in the prospective study relied on participant-reported clinical history from a screening survey and a study questionnaire. For ImmuneRACE Cohort 3, a participant was defined as recovered based on two consecutive negative NP/OP PCR tests, clearance by a healthcare professional, or resolution of symptoms. Mobile phlebotomists in the prospective study collected whole blood, serum and a nasopharyngeal or oropharyngeal swab from every participant. Over a roughly 2-month period, participants in the prospective study had the option of providing additional blood draws and questionnaires. Prospective study blood samples were shipped either frozen or at room temperature before DNA extraction. This clone was detected only a few times. Which antigen it targets is not known. Qualities for individual bases were not recorded, and no much larger clone is one base off.

Taken from cysteine to phenylalanine, the CDR3 has 13 residues. The kept DNA is CDR3 alone, 39 bases in frame from the first base. The germline V gene (reference sequence) provides CDR1 GTSNPN and CDR2 SVGIG. Ends trimmed: V by 3 bases, J by 4 bases; bases unmatched to a gene: 5. TCRbeta CDR3 regions were amplified from genomic DNA using the immunoSEQ Assay, a bias-controlled multiplex PCR. Turning to the authors' computational methods: The number of nucleated cells in each sample was estimated by amplification of reference gene primers within the assay. To quantify the absolute abundance of each unique TCRbeta CDR3 rearrangement, sequence reads were collapsed and filtered. Productive Simpson clonality was computed per sample as the square root of Simpson's diversity index over productive rearrangements. Here the immuneACCESS table is served through TCRdb, limited to in-frame sequences with V and J called. Missing clones are a known gap in these copies; in checked studies unresolved V genes cover under half, and the rest lacks a known reason. Clone size and the V and J calls come from that table; the DNA yielded D and trimming. For this sample the table gives around 290,000 clones, of which 86% were detected only once. The ten largest clonotypes hold over 2.5% of the sample.

The sequence was collected from a woman between 18 and 29 years old who had recovered from COVID-19. What was sequenced was PBMCs or T cells enriched from blood (not recorded which). The chain is assembled from TRBV30 and TRBJ1-1; 7 middle bases align to TRBD1. The CDR3 protein is CAWRQTGSTEAFF. The nucleotide sequence is given as TGTGCCTGGAGACAGACAGGGAGCACTGAAGCTTTCTTT. This CDR3, with the reference TRBV30 and TRBJ1-1 proteins standing in past its ends, gives the full variable domain SQTIHQWPATLVQPVGSPLSLECTVEGTSNPNLYWYRQAAGRGLQLLFYSVGIGQISSEVPQNLSASRPQDRQFILSSKKLLLSDSGFYLCAWRQTGSTEAFFGQGTRLTVV.